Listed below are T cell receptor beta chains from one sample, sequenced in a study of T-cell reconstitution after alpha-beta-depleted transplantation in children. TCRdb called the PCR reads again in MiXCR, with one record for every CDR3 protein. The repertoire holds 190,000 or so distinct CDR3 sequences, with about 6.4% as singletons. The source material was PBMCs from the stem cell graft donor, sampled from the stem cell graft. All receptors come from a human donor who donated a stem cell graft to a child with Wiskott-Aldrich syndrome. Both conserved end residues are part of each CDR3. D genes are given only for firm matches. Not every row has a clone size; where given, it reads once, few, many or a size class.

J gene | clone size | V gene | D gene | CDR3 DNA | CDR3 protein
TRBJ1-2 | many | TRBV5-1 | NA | TGCGCCAGCAACTCAGGCACAGCTAACTATGGCTACACCTTC | CASNSGTANYGYTF
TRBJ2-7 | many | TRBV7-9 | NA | TGTGCCAGCAGCTTAGCGACCGGGTTCAATCACGAGCAGTACTTC | CASSLATGFNHEQYF
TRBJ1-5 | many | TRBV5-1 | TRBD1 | TGCGCCAGCAGCCCGACAGGGACCCAGCCCCAGCATTTT | CASSPTGTQPQHF
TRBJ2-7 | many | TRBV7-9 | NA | TGTGCCAGCAGCTTTGGCGGGAAAAGCGAGCAGTACTTC | CASSFGGKSEQYF
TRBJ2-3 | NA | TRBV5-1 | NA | TGCGCCAGCAGCTTAGGGACTGGCCGGCGGGCGCAGTATTTT | CASSLGTGRRAQYF
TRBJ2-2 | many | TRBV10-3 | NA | TGTGCCAGCGTCCGGGGCCCGACCACCGGGGAGCTGTTTTTT | CASVRGPTTGELFF
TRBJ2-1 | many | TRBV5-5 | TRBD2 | TGTGCCAGCTCCATCTTTTTGCCAGCGGGAGGGCCGTCGGTCTTC | CASSIFLPAGGPSVF
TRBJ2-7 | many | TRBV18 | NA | TGTGCCAGCTCACAACGGGAGAGCTCCTACGAGCAGTACTTC | CASSQRESSYEQYF
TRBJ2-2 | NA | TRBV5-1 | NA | TGCGCCAGCAGCTTGGCCGGGAAGAACACCGGGGAGCTGTTTTTT | CASSLAGKNTGELFF
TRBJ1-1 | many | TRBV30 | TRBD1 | TGTGCCTGGAGTGGGGACTACAGGGGGGACACTGAAGCTTTCTTT | CAWSGDYRGDTEAFF
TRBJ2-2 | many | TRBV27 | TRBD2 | TGTGCCAGCAAAGTGGGACTAGCGGGACGTGGGGAGCTGTTTTTT | CASKVGLAGRGELFF
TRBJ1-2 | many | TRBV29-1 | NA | TGCAGCGTTTACGGGACAACCGACGCGGGCTACACCTTC | CSVYGTTDAGYTF
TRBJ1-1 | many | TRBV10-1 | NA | TGCGCCAGCAGTGAGGGGCTGAACACTGAAGCTTTCTTT | CASSEGLNTEAFF